This T cell receptor beta chain was obtained from a study of patients and donors after allogeneic stem cell transplantation. TCRdb used MiXCR to reprocess the RT-PCR reads, holding one entry per CDR3 protein. The table lists 200,000 to 250,000 distinct CDR3 sequences, around two fifths of them singletons. The germline gives CDR1 MNHNY, CDR2 SVGAGI (reference sequence). Trimming shortened V by 2 bases and J by 0 bases, and 23 bases separated the two germline ends. The CDR3 loop spans 20 amino acids. This TCR was sampled from a human donor who was either an allogeneic HSCT recipient or a stem cell or donor lymphocyte infusion donor (not recorded which). It is not recorded whose cells these are; they may come from a transplant donor. Sequencing was performed on blood, either unsorted or a sorted T cell fraction (not recorded which). J is TRBJ2-1 and V is TRBV6-6, with TRBD2 as a possible D gene (6 bases). The CDR3 DNA follows: TGTGCCAGCAGTTACCTCTTAACCGTCGGGACTCCTAGCTCCTACAATGAGCAGTTCTTC. This gives the protein CASSYLLTVGTPSSYNEQFF.